One sample yielded the 9 T cell receptor beta chains listed below, sequenced in a study of T cell responses to AZD1222 COVID-19 vaccine. Clones were read by immunoSEQ multiplex PCR, and TCRdb kept only the in-frame ones, dropping some. This sample carries around 120,000 clones, roughly 87% of them seen once, and the ten largest clones take around 7.5%. The sample in question was peripheral blood, obtained on day 0 of AZD1222 vaccination. Every receptor here comes from an adult in good health.

The chain is built from TRBV4-1 and TRBJ2-3, with TRBD2 matching over 9 bases. The CDR3 totals 17 residues. Trimming at V came to 3 bases and at J to 6 bases, leaving 13 bases not matched to a gene. CDR1 is MGHRA and CDR2 is YSYEKL in the germline V gene. CDR3 sequence: CASSQKLAGKVSDTQYF. DNA for the CDR3: TGCGCCAGCAGCCAGAAACTAGCGGGTAAAGTTAGTGATACGCAGTATTTT.

The chain links TRBV4-1 to TRBJ2-3; D might be TRBD2 (6 bases). The V and J ends lost 1 base and 0 bases respectively, with 8 bases between them. Germline V gene lookup returns CDR1 MGHRA and CDR2 YSYEKL. The CDR3 totals 15 residues. The CDR3: CASSQVAGSTDTQYF. CDR3 nucleotides: TGCGCCAGCAGCCAAGTGGCGGGGAGCACAGATACGCAGTATTTT.

The chain carries TRBV12-5 and TRBJ2-7; D ambiguous. Trimming removed 6 bases from V and 0 bases from J, with 6 bases in between. The CDR3 totals 12 residues. CDR1 is LGHNT and CDR2 is FRNRAP in the germline V gene. The CDR3 nucleotides read TGTGCTAGTGGGGTTACCTCCTACGAGCAGTACTTC. This encodes CASGVTSYEQYF. The variable domain in full, with the rest retrieved from reference TRBV12-5 and TRBJ2-7, is DARVTQTPRHKVTEMGQEVTMRCQPILGHNTVFWYRQTMMQGLELLAYFRNRAPLDDSGMPKDRFSAEMPDATLATLKIQPSEPRDSAVYFCASGVTSYEQYFGPGTRLTVT.

There are a few counts of this clone. The rearrangement uses TRBV7-9 and TRBJ2-1; no reliable D call. This CDR3 region has 13 residues. Trimming took off 1 base at V and 7 bases at J, with 8 bases between the two ends. The germline gives CDR1 SEHNR, CDR2 FQNEAQ (reference sequence). CDR3 protein: CASSLEVLNEQFF. In DNA form, the CDR3 reads TGTGCCAGCAGCTTAGAGGTGTTAAATGAGCAGTTCTTC.

The J gene is TRBJ1-1, the V gene TRBV12-3 or TRBV12-4, with a weak D call TRBD1 (6 bases). The CDR3 covers 12 residues. The germline V and J ends were trimmed by 3 bases and 8 bases, with 10 bases remaining between them. CDR3 nucleotide sequence: TGTGCCAGCAGTTTGAGTGACAGGGAAGCTTTCTTT. Amino acids: CASSLSDREAFF.

The chain joins TRBV27 to TRBJ1-2; D not resolved. Trimming shortened V by 2 bases and J by 5 bases, and 18 bases separated the two germline ends. This CDR3 has 16 amino acids. The germline V gene has CDR1 MNHEY and CDR2 SMNVEV (reference sequence). This chain's CDR3 is CASSLMPRDAGYGYTF. The CDR3 nucleotides are TGTGCCAGCAGTTTAATGCCCCGAGACGCCGGGTATGGCTACACCTTC.

V usage is TRBV28 and J usage is TRBJ1-3, with D unresolved. The CDR3 spans 13 residues. Germline V gene data show CDR1 as MDHEN and CDR2 as SYDVKM. V shed 6 bases and J shed 0 bases, with 6 bases lying between them. As DNA, the CDR3 is TGTGCCAGCAGCCGGGGCTCTGGAAACACCATATATTTT. Translation gives CASSRGSGNTIYF.

This chain uses TRBV30 with TRBJ1-3, with D perhaps matching TRBD1 (5 bases). Germline V gives CDR1 GTSNPN, CDR2 SVGIG (reference sequence). Trimming cost V 4 bases and J 1 base, with 11 bases left between them. This CDR3 region has 14 residues. The CDR3 loop reads CAWTTRQSGNTIYF. The CDR3 DNA sequence: TGTGCCTGGACTACTCGACAGTCTGGAAACACCATATATTTT.

In its sample, this clone was seen once. The V gene is TRBV29-1, the J gene TRBJ2-5; 10 positions match TRBD1. V shed 1 base and J 4 bases; nucleotides not matched to a gene: 12. Germline-derived CDR1 and CDR2 are SQVTM and ANQGSEA. This CDR3 has 17 residues. The CDR3 region is CSVEGFGQGGMVETQYF. The CDR3 DNA reads TGCAGCGTTGAAGGGTTCGGACAGGGGGGAATGGTAGAGACCCAGTACTTC.